These 2 T cell receptor beta chains were all obtained from the same sample, sequenced in a study of blood T cell repertoires in COVID-19. The table came from immunoSEQ multiplex PCR; TCRdb's copy has only in-frame clones and leaves some out. The sample has about 250,000 clones; 75% to 90% are singletons. Input material: PBMCs or T cells enriched from blood (not recorded which). The receptors shown here come from a man aged 35-49 years who had recovered from COVID-19.

This chain joins TRBV12-3 or TRBV12-4 and TRBJ1-1; TRBD1 matches 7 bases. With 8 bases clipped from V and 8 bases from J, the junction kept 5 bases outside the gene matches. This CDR3 is 11 amino acids long. The CDR3 spells CASGTELEAFF. CDR3 nucleotides: TGTGCCAGCGGGACAGAGCTAGAAGCTTTCTTT.

The chain recombines TRBV5-1 with TRBJ2-1; no reliable D call. This CDR3 spans 12 amino acids. Trimming left V 4 bases short and J 8 bases short, with 10 bases between. Germline CDR1 is SGHRS and CDR2 is YFSETQ. The chain's CDR3 is CASSHPGYEQFF. CDR3 in DNA: TGCGCCAGCAGCCATCCGGGTTATGAGCAGTTCTTC.